This T cell receptor (beta chain) was documented in a study of vaccination and CD4 T cells after COVID-19. Germline V gene lookup returns CDR1 DFQATT and CDR2 SNEGSKA (reference sequence). The CDR3 spans 14 residues. Trimming pared 5 bases from V and 1 base from J, leaving 14 bases between. Documented treatment: roughly ten-day PBMC culture with coronavirus spike peptide pools or control peptides (ViraFEST assay). The Oncomine TCR Beta short-read assay sequenced DNA from cultured CD4+ T cells. In TCRdb, the PCR reads were re-called with MiXCR into one record per CDR3 protein. This table has some 11,000 distinct CDR3 sequences, approximately 82% appearing once. As for this clonotype: No antigen is known for it.

The TCR originated in a human donor who had recovered from COVID-19. The material sequenced was CD4+ T cells from blood, cultured in vitro. The V and J genes are TRBV20-1 and TRBJ1-1; D is possibly TRBD1 (6 bases). This CDR3 is CSAPRTVKNTEAFF. The CDR3, as DNA: TGCAGTGCTCCTAGGACAGTCAAGAACACTGAAGCTTTCTTT.